Detailed here is one T cell receptor (beta chain). Its cognate antigen is unknown. Some clones are missing from TCRdb's copy, which holds only in-frame ones; the method was immunoSEQ multiplex PCR. The sample gives 120,000 or so clones, around nine tenths of which show up once; 2.5% to 3.5% is in the top ten. After removal of 2 bases from V and 0 bases from J, the junction contained 3 bases not matched to a gene. The CDR3 runs to 16 residues. The V gene's germline CDR1 is MNHNS and CDR2 SASEGT. The record originates from a study of T cell responses to AZD1222 COVID-19 vaccine. General study findings and limits: Baseline seropositivity characterized only 5 to 7 AZD1222 recipients.

The sequence came from an adult in good health. The sample consisted of peripheral blood, taken on day 0 of AZD1222 vaccination. The chain uses TRBV6-1 and TRBJ2-3; 9 nucleotides match TRBD2. CDR3 in amino acids: CASSELAGSSTDTQYF. The CDR3 nucleotides read TGTGCCAGCAGTGAACTAGCGGGGTCAAGCACAGATACGCAGTATTTT.